The present T cell receptor beta chain was sequenced within a study of molecular identifiers for immune sequencing clone quantification. The wider study: Within a replicate experiment, RNA obtained from either around 20,000 or 99,000 naive CD8 cells was divided into five aliquots, and four of those aliquots were then sequenced.

TCRdb itself ran the PCR reads through MiXCR, one entry per CDR3 protein. The sample has about half a million distinct CDR3 sequences; roughly 24% are singletons. Remarks on this clonotype: What it binds is unknown. The junction shows a germline mismatch at one end, possibly a read error.

The CDR3 loop spans 17 amino acids. CDR1 and CDR2 from the germline V gene are LGHNA and YNFKEQ. General observations from the study: In naive cells, clones above 20 RNA copies held under 1% of molecules, whereas in effector cells they held over 97%. Spiked Jurkat TCR RNA from one cell was reportedly detectable among one million naive cells.

For naive CD8 T cells, sorting used the CD8+CD4-CCR7+CD45RA+ phenotype. Sequencing input: naive CD8+ T cells from blood, with Jurkat cell RNA spiked in. Subset denoted: FACS-sorted CD8+CD4-CCR7+CD45RA+ naive T cells. This TCR derives from a human donor in good health. Some libraries in this study had Jurkat cell RNA spiked in. The gene calls are TRBV4-2 and TRBJ1-1, with 8 bases that match TRBD1. This chain's CDR3 is CASSQVVRGLMNAEAFF. The CDR3 DNA sequence: TGTGCCAGCAGCCAAGTGGTCAGGGGGCTAATGAACGCTGAAGCTTTCTTT.